The source of this TCR beta chain is a study of read filtering for tumor transcriptome and immune sequencing. Overall study results and limits: Compared with RNA-seq, IR-seq gave much higher clonotype depth and reliability. About four fifths of IR-seq clonotypes had a single read, yet these held roughly 3.8% of reads.

The CDR3 spans 13 residues. CDR1 is LNHDA and CDR2 is SQIVND in the germline V gene (reference sequence). V was clipped by 6 bases and J by 7 bases, with 13 bases between them. At least ten counts were recorded for this clonotype. The antigen is not known. From 300 to 400 ng of RNA, a library with molecular barcoded alpha/delta and beta/gamma adaptors was made. TCRdb re-derived calls from the reads in MiXCR, one entry per CDR3 protein. The data show approximately 37,000 distinct CDR3 sequences, around 13% seen once. Sequences were obtained from a population of CD138-negative cells sorted from bone marrow. The chain recombines TRBV19 with TRBJ1-5, with D possibly being TRBD1 (6 bases). The sequence was obtained from a donor at least 40 years old with multiple myeloma. CDR3 in DNA: TGTGCCAGTAGGGACAGAATCTACCAGCCCCAGCATTTT. Protein sequence: CASRDRIYQPQHF.